This TCR beta chain was profiled in a study of blood T cell repertoires in COVID-19 (dated by TCRdb to 2018 to 2020). With regard to the full study: Samples from collaborators originated in the United States, Italy and Spain and spanned both the acute and convalescent phases of COVID-19. The prospective study material was composed of cDNA or gDNA derived from T cells, B-cell-depleted T cells, or PBMCs. Subjects who had been exposed to COVID-19, were actively infected with it, or had recovered from it provided the deeply sampled blood TCRbeta repertoires that made up the dataset. The repertoires were made available in a free public database intended to serve as a resource for research on the immune response to SARS-CoV-2. Samples came from the ongoing ImmuneRACE study (first 160 participants) plus 1,254 subjects from 6 global collaborators. Nearly every sample came with metadata listing a de-identified subject ID, COVID-19 status, age in years and sex. HLA class I and class II types, where available, came from metadata supplied by the sample provider rather than from assay-based typing.

A second Seattle source provided samples from volunteer blood donors who had recovered from COVID-19. Collaborating institutions collected whole blood in K2EDTA tubes following their own protocols. For TCRbeta analysis, collaborators shipped samples in one of three forms: frozen whole blood, isolated PBMCs, or DNA extracted from either of those sample types. On the study overall, not on this receptor specifically: How much clinical and demographic metadata was included differed by source and by participant, and the metadata was provided uncurated.

Including the terminal cysteine and phenylalanine, the CDR3 comprises 13 residues. Solely the CDR3 DNA is kept, with 39 bases framed from the first base. CDR1 is given as SGHVS and CDR2 as FNYEAQ, both from the germline V gene. TCRbeta CDR3 regions were amplified from genomic DNA using the immunoSEQ Assay, a bias-controlled multiplex PCR. Per the source publication's procedure: Within the assay, amplification of reference gene primers was used to estimate how many nucleated cells each sample contained. Sequence reads were collapsed and filtered to measure the absolute abundance of every unique TCRbeta CDR3 rearrangement. For each sample, productive Simpson clonality was calculated as the square root of Simpson's diversity index over productive rearrangements. TCRdb carries this immuneACCESS record with in-frame sequences only. Its versions omit some clonotypes, under half of them owing to an unresolved V gene in the studies checked, with the rest unexplained. Clonal size and the V and J genes are those of that table, whereas D and trimming came from the DNA. Recorded for this sample are 300,000 to 400,000 clones; about 90% of them occurred a single time. The top ten clones comprise roughly 3.5% of the sample.

As for this clone: What this receptor recognizes is not known. Relative to the germline gene, one junction end is altered; a read error may explain this.

The chain is encoded by TRBV7-6 joined to TRBJ2-3; matching of 6 bases hints at TRBD2 as the D gene. The sequence was obtained from a woman between 18 and 29 years old who had recovered from COVID-19. Sequencing was performed on peripheral blood. The CDR3 protein: CASRDSGTDTQYF. The nucleotides read TGTGCCAGCCGGGACTCTGGCACGGATACGCAGTATTTT.